Sequencing of this TCR beta chain was carried out in a study of cytomegalovirus exposure and HLA in healthy donors. J was trimmed by 7 bases and V by 6 bases; bases with no gene match: 3. The CDR3 is made up of 12 amino acids. The germline CDR1 and CDR2 sequences are MDHEN and SYDVKM. All the people who gave samples were healthy bone marrow donors. Vbeta (60) and Jbeta (13) primers were used in the PCR. Repertoires were generated with immunoSEQ multiplex PCR, while TCRdb's copy carries only in-frame clones and drops some. The sample includes tens of thousands of clones, roughly 90% of them seen just once. Study-level results: Several of the most significant clusters were apparently associated with common viral pathogens in a later analysis. A later analysis reportedly found that, within productive TCRs, an Asian-associated ancestry cluster had fewer N-insertions than the mean observed across the approximately 700 donors.

Worth noting for this clone: Antigen: not known.

The receptor was isolated from a man younger than 40 in good health and CMV-seropositive. Input material: PBMCs. This chain links TRBV28 with TRBJ1-5; TRBD1 matches 7 bases. The CDR3 bases are TGTGCCAGCAGGGCAGGGGGGCAGCCCCAGCATTTT. Its protein is CASRAGGQPQHF.